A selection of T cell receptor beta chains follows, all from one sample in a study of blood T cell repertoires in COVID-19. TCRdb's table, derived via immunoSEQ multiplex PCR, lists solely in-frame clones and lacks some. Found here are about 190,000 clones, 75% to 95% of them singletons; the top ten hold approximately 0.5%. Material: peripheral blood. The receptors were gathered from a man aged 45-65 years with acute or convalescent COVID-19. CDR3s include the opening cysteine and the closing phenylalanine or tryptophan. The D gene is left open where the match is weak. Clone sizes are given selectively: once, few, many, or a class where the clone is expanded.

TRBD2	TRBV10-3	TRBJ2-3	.	TGTGCCGCAACGGGACTAGCGGGAGGATCAGATACGCAGTATTTT	CAATGLAGGSDTQYF
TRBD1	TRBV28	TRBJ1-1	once	TGTGCCAGCAGTTTCCCTGTCAAGGGACAGAAAAACACTGAAGCTTTCTTT	CASSFPVKGQKNTEAFF
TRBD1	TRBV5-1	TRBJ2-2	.	TGCGCCAGCAGCTTGTCCGATATGACAGGGGAAACCGGGGAGCTGTTTTTT	CASSLSDMTGETGELFF
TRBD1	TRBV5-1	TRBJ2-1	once	TGCGCCAGCAGCTTGGGGACAGGGGTGGTCAATGAGCAGTTCTTC	CASSLGTGVVNEQFF
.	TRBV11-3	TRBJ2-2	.	TGTGCCAGCAGCTACCGGGACACTTCTAACACCGGGGAGCTGTTTTTT	CASSYRDTSNTGELFF
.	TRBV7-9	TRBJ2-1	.	TGTGCCAGCAGCTTAGATGGGGCCACCCGTGCGTTCTTC	CASSLDGATRAFF
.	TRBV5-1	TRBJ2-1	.	TGCGCCAGCAGCGTGGACCTCCGGGAGCAGTTCTTC	CASSVDLREQFF
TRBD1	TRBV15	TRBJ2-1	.	TGTGCCACCAGCAAGGGACAGGGAGAAGGATCCTACAATGAGCAGTTCTTC	CATSKGQGEGSYNEQFF
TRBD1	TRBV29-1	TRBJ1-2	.	TGCAGCGTGGTGACAGGGGACGATGGCTACACCTTC	CSVVTGDDGYTF
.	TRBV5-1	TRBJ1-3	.	TGCGCCAGCAGCTTGGATCAGGGGTCGGGAAACACCATATATTTT	CASSLDQGSGNTIYF
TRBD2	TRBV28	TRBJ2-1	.	TGTGCCAGCAGCTTGTCGCTAGCGGGAGGGCCAGGCGAGCAGTTCTTC	CASSLSLAGGPGEQFF
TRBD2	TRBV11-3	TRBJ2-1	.	TGTGCCAGCAGCTTAACCATGGGACTAGCGGGAGGGATAAACAATGAGCAGTTCTTC	CASSLTMGLAGGINNEQFF
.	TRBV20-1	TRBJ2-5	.	TGCAGTGCTAGTCCCGGTGAAGAGACCCAGTACTTC	CSASPGEETQYF
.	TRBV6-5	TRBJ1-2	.	TGTGCCAGCAGCTCTAGTGCGCCTAACTATGGCTACACCTTC	CASSSSAPNYGYTF
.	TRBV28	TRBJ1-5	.	TGTGCCAGCAGGCGAAGCGGGGTTCAGCCCCAGCATTTT	CASRRSGVQPQHF
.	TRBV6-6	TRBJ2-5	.	TGTGCCAGCAGTTACGACAGCGCAGAGACCCAGTACTTC	CASSYDSAETQYF
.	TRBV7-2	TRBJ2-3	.	TGTGCCAGCAGCTTACAAGAGTCTGCGGGTACGCAGTATTTT	CASSLQESAGTQYF
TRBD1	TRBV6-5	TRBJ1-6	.	TGTGCCAGCAGTTATAGGGCAGGGGGTAATTCACCCCTCCACTTT	CASSYRAGGNSPLHF
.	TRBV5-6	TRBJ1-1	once	TGTGCCAGCAGCTTGTCCCCCCAAGGGGATACTGAAGCTTTCTTT	CASSLSPQGDTEAFF
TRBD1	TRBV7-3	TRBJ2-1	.	TGTGCCAGCAGCCGACCCGGGACAGGGCTTCATGAGCAGTTCTTC	CASSRPGTGLHEQFF
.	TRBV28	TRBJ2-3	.	TGTGCCAGCAGTTTAGGCAGTTTCACAGATACGCAGTATTTT	CASSLGSFTDTQYF
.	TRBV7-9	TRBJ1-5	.	TGTGCCAGCAGCCTGGGGGGATTGGATCAGCCCCAGCATTTT	CASSLGGLDQPQHF
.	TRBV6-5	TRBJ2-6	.	TGTGCCAGCAGTTCTCCTGGGGCCAACGTCCTGACTTTC	CASSSPGANVLTF
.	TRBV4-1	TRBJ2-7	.	TGCGCCAGCAGCCAAGATTACCCTCAGACCTACGAGCAGTACTTC	CASSQDYPQTYEQYF
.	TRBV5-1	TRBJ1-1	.	TGCGCCAGCAGCTTGGCCGGGGTGGCCTTGGGAATGAACACTGAAGCTTTCTTT	CASSLAGVALGMNTEAFF
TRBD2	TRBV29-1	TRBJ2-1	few	TGCAGCGCCGGACTAGATCTCCTTAGGGGCAATGAGCAGTTCTTC	CSAGLDLLRGNEQFF
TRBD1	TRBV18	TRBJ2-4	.	TGTGCCAGCTCACCGCGGACAGGGGCCGAAAACATTCAGTACTTC	CASSPRTGAENIQYF
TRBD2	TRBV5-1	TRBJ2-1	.	TGCGCCAGCAGCTTGGGGGGGACTAGCTACAATGAGCAGTTCTTC	CASSLGGTSYNEQFF
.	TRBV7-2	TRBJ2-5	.	TGTGCCAGCAGCTTAGGACTGCAAGAGACCCAGTACTTC	CASSLGLQETQYF
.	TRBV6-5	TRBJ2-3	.	TGTGCCAGCAACCCTACCCCGACAGGCACAGATACGCAGTATTTT	CASNPTPTGTDTQYF
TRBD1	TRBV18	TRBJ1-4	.	TGTGCCAGCTCACCACCCGACAGGGACGAAAAACTGTTTTTT	CASSPPDRDEKLFF
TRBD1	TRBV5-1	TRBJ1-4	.	TGCGCCAGCAGCCGGGGACAGGGTAATGAAAAACTGTTTTTT	CASSRGQGNEKLFF
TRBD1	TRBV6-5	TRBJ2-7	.	TGTGCCAGCAGTCAGGGACAGGGGTCCCACGAGCAGTACTTC	CASSQGQGSHEQYF
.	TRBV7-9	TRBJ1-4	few	TGTGCCAGCAGCCCCACCACCGCACTAAATGAAAAACTGTTTTTT	CASSPTTALNEKLFF
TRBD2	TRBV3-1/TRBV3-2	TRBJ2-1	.	TGTGCCAGCAGCCCAAGACTAGCGGGAAACAATGAGCAGTTCTTC	CASSPRLAGNNEQFF
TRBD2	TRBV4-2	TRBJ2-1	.	TGTGCCAGCAGCCAGCGGGGGGGGGCTACGAATGAGCAGTTCTTC	CASSQRGGATNEQFF
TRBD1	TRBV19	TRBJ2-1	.	TGTGCCAGTAGTATAGTTTCGACAGGGGGCAAGAATGAGCAGTTCTTC	CASSIVSTGGKNEQFF
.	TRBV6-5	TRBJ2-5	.	TGTGCCAGCAGGAACAGTTTAAGCCGGACCCAGTACTTC	CASRNSLSRTQYF
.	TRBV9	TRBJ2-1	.	TGTGCCAGCAGCGTTACCGACTGGACTTCCTACAATGAGCAGTTCTTC	CASSVTDWTSYNEQFF
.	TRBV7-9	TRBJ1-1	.	TGTGCCAGCAGCCCCCCCCCGGGGACTGAAGCTTTCTTT	CASSPPPGTEAFF
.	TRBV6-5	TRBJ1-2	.	TGTGCCAGCAGTCGCGCTGGGACACCCATGTCGGGCTACACCTTC	CASSRAGTPMSGYTF
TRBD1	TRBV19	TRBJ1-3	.	TGTGCCAGTAGGTCGGACAGGGGGCACGGAAACACCATATATTTT	CASRSDRGHGNTIYF